This T cell receptor (beta chain) was sequenced for a study of CD8+ T cells in alopecia areata. Overall study: Once tofacitinib had been taken for 6 to 18 months, 6 months off drug followed.

V was clipped by 4 bases and J by 5 bases, with 18 bases between them. The germline V gene encodes CDR1 SGHRS and CDR2 YFSETQ. CDR3 length: 16 amino acids. Regarding the study as a whole: The study also sequences resident alphabeta T cells of normal skin in scalp samples. Clonality was higher in lesional than normal scalp, especially in alopecia totalis/universalis.

As regards this clone: Its antigen is unidentified.

RNA was isolated and reverse transcribed to cDNA, the sequencing template. Method: immunoSEQ multiplex PCR; TCRdb's copy keeps in-frame clones and lacks some. This sample has hundreds of thousands of clones, with 67% found just once. Sequencing used CD4+ T cells sorted from blood, obtained at week 0. The TCR comes from a human donor with alopecia areata. The rearrangement uses TRBV5-1 and TRBJ1-4; D may be TRBD1 (5 bases). For the CDR3, the DNA is TGCGCCAGCAGCGCCGCTTCCGGGACTCCAAATGAAAAACTGTTTTTT. Protein product: CASSAASGTPNEKLFF.